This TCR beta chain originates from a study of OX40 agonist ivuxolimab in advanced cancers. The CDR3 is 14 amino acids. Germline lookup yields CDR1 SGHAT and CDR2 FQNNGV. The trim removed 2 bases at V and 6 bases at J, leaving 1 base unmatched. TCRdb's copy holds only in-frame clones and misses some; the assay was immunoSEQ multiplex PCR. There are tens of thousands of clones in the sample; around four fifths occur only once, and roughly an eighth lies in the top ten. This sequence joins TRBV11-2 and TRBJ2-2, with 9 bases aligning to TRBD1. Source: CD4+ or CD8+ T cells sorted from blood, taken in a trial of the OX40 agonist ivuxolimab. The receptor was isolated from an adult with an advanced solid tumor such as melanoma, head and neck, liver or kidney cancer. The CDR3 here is CASSLYRGPGELFF. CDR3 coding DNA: TGTGCCAGCAGCTTATACAGGGGGCCCGGGGAGCTGTTTTTT.